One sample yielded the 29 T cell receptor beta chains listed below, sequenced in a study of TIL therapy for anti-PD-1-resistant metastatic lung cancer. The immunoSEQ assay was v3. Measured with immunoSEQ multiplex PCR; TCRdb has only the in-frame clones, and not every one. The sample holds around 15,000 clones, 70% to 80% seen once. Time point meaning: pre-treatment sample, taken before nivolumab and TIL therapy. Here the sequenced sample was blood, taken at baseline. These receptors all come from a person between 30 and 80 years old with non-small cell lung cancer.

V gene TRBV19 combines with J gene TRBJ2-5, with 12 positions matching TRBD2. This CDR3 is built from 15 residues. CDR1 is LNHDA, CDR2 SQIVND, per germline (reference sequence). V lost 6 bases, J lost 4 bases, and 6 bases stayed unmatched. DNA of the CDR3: TGTGCCAGTAGGACAACTAGCGGGGGGCGAGAGACCCAGTACTTC. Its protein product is CASRTTSGGRETQYF.

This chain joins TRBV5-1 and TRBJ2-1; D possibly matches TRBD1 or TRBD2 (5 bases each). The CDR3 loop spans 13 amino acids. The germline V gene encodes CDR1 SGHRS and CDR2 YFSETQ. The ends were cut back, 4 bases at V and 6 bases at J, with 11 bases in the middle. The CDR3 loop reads CASSLGTVNEQFF. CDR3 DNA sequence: TGCGCCAGCAGCCTCGGGACCGTCAATGAGCAGTTCTTC.

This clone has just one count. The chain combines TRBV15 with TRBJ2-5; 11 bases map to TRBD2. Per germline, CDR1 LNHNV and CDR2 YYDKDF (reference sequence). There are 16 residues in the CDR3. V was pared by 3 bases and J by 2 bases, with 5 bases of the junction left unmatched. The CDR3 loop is CATSRYSGGEQETQYF. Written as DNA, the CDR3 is TGTGCCACCAGCAGGTATAGCGGGGGGGAGCAAGAGACCCAGTACTTC.

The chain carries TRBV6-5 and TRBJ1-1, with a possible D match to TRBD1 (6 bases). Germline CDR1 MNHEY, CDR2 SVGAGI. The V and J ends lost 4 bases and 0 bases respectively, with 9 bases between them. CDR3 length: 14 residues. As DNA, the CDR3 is TGTGCCAGCAGTTGGGGGGCGCTGAACACTGAAGCTTTCTTT. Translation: CASSWGALNTEAFF.

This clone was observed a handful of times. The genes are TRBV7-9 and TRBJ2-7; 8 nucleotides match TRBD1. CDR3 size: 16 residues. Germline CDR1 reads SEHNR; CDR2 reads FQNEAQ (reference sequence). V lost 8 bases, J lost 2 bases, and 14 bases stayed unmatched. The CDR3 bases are TGTGCCAGCTCTCCGTTAGGCGGACAGGGTCCCTACGAGCAGTACTTC. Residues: CASSPLGGQGPYEQYF.

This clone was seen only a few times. The CDR3 is CASSVARQGAASSGNTIYF. The CDR3 nucleotides read TGTGCCAGCAGCGTAGCTCGACAGGGGGCGGCCAGCTCTGGAAACACCATATATTTT. The V gene is TRBV9, the J gene TRBJ1-3, with 10 nucleotides matching TRBD1. J lost 0 bases, V lost 0 bases, and 9 bases had no gene match. The germline V gene encodes CDR1 SGDLS and CDR2 YYNGEE. The CDR3 extends over 19 amino acids.

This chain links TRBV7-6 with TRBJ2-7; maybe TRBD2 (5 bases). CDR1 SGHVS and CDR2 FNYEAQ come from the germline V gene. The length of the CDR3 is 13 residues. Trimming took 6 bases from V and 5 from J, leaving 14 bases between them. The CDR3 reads CASSREGLNEQYF. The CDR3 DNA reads TGTGCCAGCAGTCGGGAAGGGCTCAACGAGCAGTACTTC.

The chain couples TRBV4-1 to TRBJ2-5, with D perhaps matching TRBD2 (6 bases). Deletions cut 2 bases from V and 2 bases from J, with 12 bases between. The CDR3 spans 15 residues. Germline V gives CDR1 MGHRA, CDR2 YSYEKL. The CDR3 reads CASSQNGAGQETQYF. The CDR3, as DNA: TGCGCCAGCAGCCAAAACGGGGCGGGGCAAGAGACCCAGTACTTC.

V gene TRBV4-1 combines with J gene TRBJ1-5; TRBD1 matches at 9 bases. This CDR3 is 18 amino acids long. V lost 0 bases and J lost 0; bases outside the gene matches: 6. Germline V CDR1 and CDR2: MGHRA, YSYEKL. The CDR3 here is CASSQDQGTGTSNQPQHF. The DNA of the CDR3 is TGCGCCAGCAGCCAAGACCAAGGGACAGGGACTAGCAATCAGCCCCAGCATTTT.

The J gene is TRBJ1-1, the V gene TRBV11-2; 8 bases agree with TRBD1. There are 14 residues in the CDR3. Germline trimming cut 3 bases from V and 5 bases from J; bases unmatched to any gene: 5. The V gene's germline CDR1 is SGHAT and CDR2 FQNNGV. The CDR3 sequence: CASSFNRGGTEAFF. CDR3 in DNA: TGTGCCAGCAGCTTCAACAGGGGGGGGACTGAAGCTTTCTTT.

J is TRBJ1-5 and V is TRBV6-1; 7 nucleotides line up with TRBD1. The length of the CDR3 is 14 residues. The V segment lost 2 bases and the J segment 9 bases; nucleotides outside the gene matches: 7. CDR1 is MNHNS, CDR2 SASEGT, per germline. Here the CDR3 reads CASSEPTGFRPQHF. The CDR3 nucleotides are TGTGCCAGCAGTGAACCGACAGGGTTCCGGCCCCAGCATTTT.

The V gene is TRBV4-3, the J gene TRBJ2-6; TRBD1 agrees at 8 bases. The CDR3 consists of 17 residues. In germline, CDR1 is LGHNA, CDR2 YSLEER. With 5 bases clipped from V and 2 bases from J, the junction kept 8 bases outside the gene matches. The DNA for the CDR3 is TGCGCCAGCAGCGTTCGACAGGGGAACGCTGGGGCCAACGTCCTGACTTTC. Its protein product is CASSVRQGNAGANVLTF.

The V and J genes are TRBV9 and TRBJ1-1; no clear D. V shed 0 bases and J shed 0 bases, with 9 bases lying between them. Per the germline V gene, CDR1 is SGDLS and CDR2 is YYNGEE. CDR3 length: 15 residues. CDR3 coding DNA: TGTGCCAGCAGCGTAGTCCCCAGCCTGAACACTGAAGCTTTCTTT. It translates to CASSVVPSLNTEAFF.

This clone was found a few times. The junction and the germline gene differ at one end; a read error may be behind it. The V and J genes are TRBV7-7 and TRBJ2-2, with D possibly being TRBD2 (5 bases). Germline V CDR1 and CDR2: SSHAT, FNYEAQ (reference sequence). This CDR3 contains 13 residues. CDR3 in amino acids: CASSLATPGELFF. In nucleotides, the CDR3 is TGTGCTAGCAGCTTAGCGACCCCCGGGGAGCTGTTTTTT.

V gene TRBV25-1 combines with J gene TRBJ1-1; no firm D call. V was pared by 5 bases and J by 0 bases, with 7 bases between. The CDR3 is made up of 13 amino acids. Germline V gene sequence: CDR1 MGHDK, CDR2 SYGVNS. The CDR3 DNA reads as TGTGCCAGCAGTTTCGAAGTGAACACTGAAGCTTTCTTT. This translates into CASSFEVNTEAFF.

CDR3 coding DNA: TGTGCCATCAGTGACCCGACGAGAAACTCCTACAATGAGCAGTTCTTC. The encoded protein is CAISDPTRNSYNEQFF. The gene calls are TRBV10-3 and TRBJ2-1; D remains unclear. The CDR3 length is 16 residues. Trimming removed 3 bases from V and 0 bases from J, with 12 bases in between. The germline gives CDR1 ENHRY, CDR2 SYGVKD.

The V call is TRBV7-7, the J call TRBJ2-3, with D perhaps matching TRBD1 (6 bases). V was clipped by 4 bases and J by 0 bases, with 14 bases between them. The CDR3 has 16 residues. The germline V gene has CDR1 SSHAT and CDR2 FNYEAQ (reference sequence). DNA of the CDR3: TGTGCCAGCAGCTCGGACAGAGTATCGAGCACAGATACGCAGTATTTT. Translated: CASSSDRVSSTDTQYF.

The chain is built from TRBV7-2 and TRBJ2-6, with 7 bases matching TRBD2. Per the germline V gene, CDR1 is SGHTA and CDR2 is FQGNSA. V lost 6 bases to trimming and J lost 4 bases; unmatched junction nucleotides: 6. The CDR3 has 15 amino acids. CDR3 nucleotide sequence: TGTGCCAGCAGACGGGACGGGAGGGGGGCCAACGTCCTGACTTTC. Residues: CASRRDGRGANVLTF.

Here the CDR3 DNA reads TGTGCCAGCAGGGACAGGGTGGGCACCGGGGAGCTGTTTTTT. As protein: CASRDRVGTGELFF. J is TRBJ2-2 and V is TRBV6-5; 8 bases are shared with TRBD1. The V gene's germline CDR1 is MNHEY and CDR2 SVGAGI. The CDR3 consists of 14 residues. Trimming at V came to 6 bases and at J to 4 bases, leaving 4 bases not matched to a gene.

In nucleotides, the CDR3 is TGTGCCAGTAGTAGGGGACTAGCGTATTCCTACGAGCAGTACTTC. The encoded protein is CASSRGLAYSYEQYF. The chain combines TRBV19 with TRBJ2-7; 10 nucleotides agree with TRBD2. V trimming: 4 bases; J trimming: 1 base; junction bases outside the gene matches: 4. CDR1 and CDR2 (germline): LNHDA, SQIVND (reference sequence). The CDR3 has 15 residues.

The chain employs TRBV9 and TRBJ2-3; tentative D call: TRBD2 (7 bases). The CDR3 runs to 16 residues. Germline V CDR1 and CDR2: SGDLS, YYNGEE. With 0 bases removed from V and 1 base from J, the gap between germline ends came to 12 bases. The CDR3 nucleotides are TGTGCCAGCAGCGTAGGGGGGGGGCACGGCACAGATACGCAGTATTTT. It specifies CASSVGGGHGTDTQYF.

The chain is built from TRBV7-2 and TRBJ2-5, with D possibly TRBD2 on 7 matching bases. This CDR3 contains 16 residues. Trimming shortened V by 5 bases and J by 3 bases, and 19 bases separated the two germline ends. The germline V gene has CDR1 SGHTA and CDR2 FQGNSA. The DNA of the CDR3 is TGTGCCAGCAGCCCCCGGCTGGGGAGGGGGAAAGAGACCCAGTACTTC. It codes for CASSPRLGRGKETQYF.

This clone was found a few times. The CDR3, as DNA: TGTGCCAGCAGCAGAGACGGCGGCTATGGCTACACCTTC. This codes for CASSRDGGYGYTF. The chain is built from TRBV11-3 and TRBJ1-2; D is uncertain. Trimming left V 5 bases short and J 4 bases short, with 11 bases between. Germline CDR1 SGHNT, CDR2 YENEEA. CDR3 length: 13 residues.

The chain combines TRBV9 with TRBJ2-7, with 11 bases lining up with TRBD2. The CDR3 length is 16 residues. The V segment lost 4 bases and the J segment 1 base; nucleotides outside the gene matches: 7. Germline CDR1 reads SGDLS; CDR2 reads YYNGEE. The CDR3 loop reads CASSPPASGGSYEQYF. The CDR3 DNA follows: TGTGCCAGCAGCCCCCCCGCTAGCGGGGGGTCCTACGAGCAGTACTTC.

This chain's CDR3 is CATSRVRSNQPQHF. The CDR3 bases are TGTGCCACCAGCAGAGTGCGTAGCAATCAGCCCCAGCATTTT. The genes are TRBV15 and TRBJ1-5, with D hard to call. The CDR3 is 14 residues long. Germline V gene lookup returns CDR1 LNHNV and CDR2 YYDKDF (reference sequence). Trimming removed 1 base from V and 0 bases from J, with 4 bases in between. The full variable domain, completed using reference TRBV15 and TRBJ1-5, is DAMVIQNPRYQVTQFGKPVTLSCSQTLNHNVMYWYQQKSSQAPKLLFHYYDKDFNNEADTPDNFQSRRPNTSFCFLDIRSPGLGDTAMYLCATSRVRSNQPQHFGDGTRLSIL.

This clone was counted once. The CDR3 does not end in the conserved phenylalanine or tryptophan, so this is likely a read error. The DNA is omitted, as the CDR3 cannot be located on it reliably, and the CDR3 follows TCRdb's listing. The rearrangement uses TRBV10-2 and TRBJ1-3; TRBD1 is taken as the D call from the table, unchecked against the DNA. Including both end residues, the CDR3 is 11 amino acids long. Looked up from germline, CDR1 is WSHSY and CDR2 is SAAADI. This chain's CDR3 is CASDGILQGIC.

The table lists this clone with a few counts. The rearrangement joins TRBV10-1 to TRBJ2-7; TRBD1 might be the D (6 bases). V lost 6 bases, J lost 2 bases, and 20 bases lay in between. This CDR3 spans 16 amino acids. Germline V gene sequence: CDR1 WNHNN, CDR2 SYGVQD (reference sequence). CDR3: CASSRGIGTRAYEQYF. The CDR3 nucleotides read TGCGCCAGCAGCCGAGGAATAGGGACAAGGGCCTACGAGCAGTACTTC.

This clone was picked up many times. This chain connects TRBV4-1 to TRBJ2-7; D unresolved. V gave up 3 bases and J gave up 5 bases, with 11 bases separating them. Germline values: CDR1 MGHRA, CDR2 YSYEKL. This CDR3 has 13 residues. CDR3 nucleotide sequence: TGCGCCAGCAGCCAGTCCCACGAGAACGAGCAGTACTTC. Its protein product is CASSQSHENEQYF.

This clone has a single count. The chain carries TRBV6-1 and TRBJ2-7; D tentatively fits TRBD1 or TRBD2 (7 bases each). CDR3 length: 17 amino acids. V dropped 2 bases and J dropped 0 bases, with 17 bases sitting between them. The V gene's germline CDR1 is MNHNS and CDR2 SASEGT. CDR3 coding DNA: TGTGCCAGCAGTGAAAGGGGGGAGGGGGCCCTCTCCTACGAGCAGTACTTC. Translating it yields CASSERGEGALSYEQYF.